The source of this T cell receptor (beta chain) is a study of blood T cell repertoires in COVID-19. Study background: Specimens from acute and convalescent COVID-19 originated in the United States, Italy and Spain. The cDNA or gDNA used as material had been derived from T cells, B-cell-depleted T cells, or PBMCs.

The authors' processing: For nucleated cells, counts were estimated from reference gene primer amplification. The data were produced by immunoSEQ multiplex PCR, yet TCRdb's version contains in-frame clones alone and is incomplete. That table gives V, J and clone size, and the DNA gave D and trimming. The table shows about 230,000 clones, with roughly four fifths occurring only once. The CDR3 consists of 16 residues. CDR1 is LGHDT and CDR2 is YNNKEL in the germline V gene (reference sequence). With V trimmed by 3 bases and J by 6 bases, 12 bases remained unmatched. The chain links TRBV3-1 (or the pseudogene TRBV3-2) to TRBJ1-2; 8 bases line up with TRBD1. Sequenced input: peripheral blood. The source is a woman in her 50s with acute or convalescent COVID-19. The CDR3 nucleotides are TGTGCCAGCAGCCAGAACAGGGGGATCTCCTCAGATGGCTACACCTTC. It encodes CASSQNRGISSDGYTF.